One and the same sample provided the 7 T cell receptor beta chains below, sequenced in a study of blood T cells in healthy people across ages. PCR was performed a second time for about 7 to 11 cycles using a sample-barcoded 5' primer and a J-beta primer mix. TCRdb analysed the 5' RACE reads with MiXCR anew, one entry per CDR3 protein. The sample gives nearly 800,000 distinct CDR3 sequences, about 25% of which show up once; 3.7% is in the top ten. These records were also assigned to another study, of T cells of mothers and their children.

Sequenced input: blood. These receptors all stem from a boy under 18 in good health.

This clonotype came up a few times. The rearrangement uses TRBV7-2 and TRBJ2-4, with D possibly being TRBD1 (5 bases). The CDR3 has 15 amino acids. CDR1 and CDR2 (germline): SGHTA, FQGNSA. V was pared by 4 bases and J by 1 base, with 11 bases between. The CDR3 reads CASSSGMLAKNIQYF. CDR3 DNA: TGTGCCAGCAGCTCAGGGATGCTGGCCAAAAACATTCAGTACTTC.

This clonotype was observed a handful of times. J is TRBJ2-3 and V is TRBV12-3 or TRBV12-4, with D perhaps being TRBD1 or TRBD2 (5 bases each). Trimming pared 7 bases from V and 1 base from J, leaving 12 bases between. The length of the CDR3 is 14 residues. The CDR3 sequence: CASTLGPRTDTQYF. CDR3 nucleotide sequence: TGTGCCAGCACTTTGGGACCTCGCACAGATACGCAGTATTTT.

In its sample, this clonotype was seen a few times. The rearrangement links TRBV2 to TRBJ2-5; 10 bases line up with TRBD1. The DNA matches TRBJ2-7 better at its end, which makes the J call doubtful. CDR3 length: 14 residues. Germline V gives CDR1 SNHLY, CDR2 FYNNEI. The CDR3 bases are TGTGCCAGCAGTGGCGACAGGGGGCAAGGCGAGCAGTACTTC. Translated: CASSGDRGQGEQYF.

This clonotype was seen more than once but under ten times. The rearrangement links TRBV15 to TRBJ1-3, with a weak D call TRBD1 (5 bases). From germline, CDR1 is LNHNV and CDR2 YYDKDF (reference sequence). The V end was cut by 3 bases, the J end by 2 bases, with 14 bases between. The CDR3 contains 16 residues. CDR3 sequence (DNA): TGTGCCACCAGCAGTGAAAGGGGCCTGGCTGGAAACACCATATATTTT. Its translation is CATSSERGLAGNTIYF.

This clonotype was detected a few times. This sequence joins TRBV20-1 and TRBJ2-7; weak D call: TRBD1 (5 bases). CDR3 length equals 10 residues. The germline V and J ends were trimmed by 4 bases and 6 bases, with 7 bases remaining between them. Looked up from germline, CDR1 is DFQATT and CDR2 is SNEGSKA (reference sequence). The DNA for the CDR3 is TGCAGTGCTATCGACAGCGAGCAGTACTTC. Residues: CSAIDSEQYF.

This clonotype showed up just a few times. This chain connects TRBV20-1 to TRBJ1-6; D call uncertain. Germline CDR1 DFQATT, CDR2 SNEGSKA (reference sequence). The CDR3 is made up of 14 amino acids. The germline V and J ends were trimmed by 0 bases and 7 bases, with 10 bases remaining between them. The CDR3 nucleotides are TGCAGTGCTAGAGATCCGGGAGGAAATTCACCCCTCCACTTT. It is translated as CSARDPGGNSPLHF.

This clonotype showed up just a few times. CDR3 loop: CASSQSAYEQYF. The CDR3 DNA is TGTGCCAGCAGCCAATCCGCCTACGAGCAGTACTTC. The rearrangement joins TRBV3-1 to TRBJ2-7; D not resolved. V lost 2 bases, J lost 2 bases, and 4 bases lay in between. CDR1 LGHDT and CDR2 YNNKEL come from the germline V gene (reference sequence). CDR3 length: 12 amino acids.